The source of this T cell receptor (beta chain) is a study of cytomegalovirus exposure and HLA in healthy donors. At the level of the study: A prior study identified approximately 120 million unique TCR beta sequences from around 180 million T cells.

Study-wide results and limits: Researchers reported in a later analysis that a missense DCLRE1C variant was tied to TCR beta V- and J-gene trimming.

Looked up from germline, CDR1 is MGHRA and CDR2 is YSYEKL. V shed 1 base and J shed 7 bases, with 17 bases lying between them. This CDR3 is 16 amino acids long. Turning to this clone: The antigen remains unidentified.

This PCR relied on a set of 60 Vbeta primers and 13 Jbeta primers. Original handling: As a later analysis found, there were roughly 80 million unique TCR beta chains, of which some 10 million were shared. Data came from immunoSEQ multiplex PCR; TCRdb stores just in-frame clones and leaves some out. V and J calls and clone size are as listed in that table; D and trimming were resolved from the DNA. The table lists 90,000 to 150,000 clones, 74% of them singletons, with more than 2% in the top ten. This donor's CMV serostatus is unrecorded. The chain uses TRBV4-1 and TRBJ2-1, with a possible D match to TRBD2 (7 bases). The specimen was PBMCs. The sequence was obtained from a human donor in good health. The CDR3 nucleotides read TGCGCCAGCAGCCAAGCATTGGGGGGGGGCCTAAATGAGCAGTTCTTC. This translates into CASSQALGGGLNEQFF.